The 23 T cell receptor beta chains below were found in one sample sequenced in a study of T cells after somatic rescue of genetic block (dated by TCRdb to the early 2020s). The receptor library was made with the immunoSEQ multiplex PCR assay. TCRdb mirrors the immuneACCESS table, restricted to in-frame sequences. Some clones are absent from its copies; in checked studies, under half trace to an unresolved V gene, and the reason for the others is unknown. The sample data list about 9,100 clones, and around 70% of these were observed just once. The ten largest clones add up to 20% to 25% of the sample. Sample: peripheral blood mononuclear cells (PBMCs). The receptors here all came from a boy between 10 and 17 years old.

The rearrangement joins TRBV19 to TRBJ1-6, with D possibly being TRBD1 (5 bases). CDR1 and CDR2 from the germline V gene are LNHDA and SQIVND (reference sequence). V lost 1 base, J lost 7 bases, and 11 bases lay in between. This CDR3 region has 15 residues. The CDR3 region has the DNA TGTGCCAGTAGTATAGTACCGGGGCCCAATTCACCCCTCCACTTT. It specifies CASSIVPGPNSPLHF.

The gene calls are TRBV18 and TRBJ1-1, with D maybe TRBD1 (5 bases). Germline loops: CDR1 KGHSH, CDR2 LQKENI. The CDR3 contains 12 residues. Trimming removed 1 base at V and 6 bases at J, with 6 bases between. The CDR3 here is CASSPQGSEAFF. In DNA, the CDR3 is TGTGCCAGCTCACCACAGGGGTCTGAAGCTTTCTTT. Using reference TRBV18 and TRBJ1-1 for the parts outside the CDR3, the full variable domain is NAGVMQNPRHLVRRRGQEARLRCSPMKGHSHVYWYRQLPEEGLKFMVYLQKENIIDESGMPKERFSAEFPKEGPSILRIQQVVRGDSAAYFCASSPQGSEAFFGQGTRLTVV.

This sequence joins TRBV29-1 and TRBJ2-7; 7 bases line up with TRBD1. The germline V gene has CDR1 SQVTM and CDR2 ANQGSEA. CDR3 length: 11 amino acids. After removal of 6 bases from V and 3 bases from J, the junction contained 2 bases not matched to a gene. CDR3: CSVGTVYEQYF. The CDR3 DNA reads as TGCAGCGTCGGGACAGTCTACGAGCAGTACTTC.

This clone came up a few times. The chain has TRBV10-1 and TRBJ2-7; the match to TRBD1 covers 10 bases. Germline V gives CDR1 WNHNN, CDR2 SYGVQD (reference sequence). After removal of 2 bases from V and 5 bases from J, the junction contained 3 bases not matched to a gene. The CDR3 extends over 14 amino acids. CDR3 bases: TGCGCCAGCAGTGAGGGGGACAGGGGCCACGAGCAGTACTTC. It encodes CASSEGDRGHEQYF.

This chain joins TRBV2 and TRBJ2-5, with a tentative D call TRBD2 (6 bases). The germline V and J ends were trimmed by 6 bases and 1 base, with 12 bases remaining between them. The CDR3 is 14 amino acids. The V gene's germline CDR1 is SNHLY and CDR2 FYNNEI. The CDR3 loop is CASSGLAVQETQYF. The CDR3 DNA sequence: TGTGCCAGCAGCGGTTTAGCGGTCCAAGAGACCCAGTACTTC.

This clone is medium-sized by share. The chain couples TRBV7-2 to TRBJ2-5, with 9 bases fitting TRBD1. CDR3 length equals 13 residues. Germline V CDR1 and CDR2: SGHTA, FQGNSA. The trim removed 3 bases at V and 4 bases at J, leaving 0 bases unmatched. The DNA of the CDR3 is TGTGCCAGCAGCTTGGGACAGGGAGAGACCCAGTACTTC. This gives the protein CASSLGQGETQYF. Using reference TRBV7-2 and TRBJ2-5 for the parts outside the CDR3, the full variable domain is GAGVSQSPSNKVTEKGKDVELRCDPISGHTALYWYRQSLGQGLEFLIYFQGNSAPDKSGLPSDRFSAERTGGSVSTLTIQRTQQEDSAVYLCASSLGQGETQYFGPGTRLLVL.

The chain has TRBV6-1 and TRBJ2-7; D possibly matches TRBD1 or TRBD2 (5 bases each). V was pared by 6 bases and J by 9 bases, with 21 bases between. Germline V lookup: CDR1 MNHNS, CDR2 SASEGT. The CDR3 sequence is 14 residues long. The CDR3 region has the DNA TGTGCCAGCAGGGGGGAGAGAAGGTTATTGGGGCAGTACTTC. This translates into CASRGERRLLGQYF.

The genes are TRBV7-8 and TRBJ1-1; D not resolved. V lost 1 base, J lost 4 bases, and 7 bases lay in between. There are 13 residues in the CDR3. The germline V gene encodes CDR1 SGHVS and CDR2 FQNEAQ. The CDR3 bases are TGTGCCAGCAGCTTAGTGGTCCCCACTGAAGCTTTCTTT. It encodes CASSLVVPTEAFF.

The rearrangement uses TRBV2 and TRBJ2-4; 7 nucleotides agree with TRBD2. Germline lookup yields CDR1 SNHLY and CDR2 FYNNEI. The CDR3 consists of 14 residues. V gave up 7 bases and J gave up 6 bases; unmatched junction bases: 9. CDR3 nucleotide sequence: TGTGCCAGCAAGCGGGACCCGAGTGGAAACATTCAGTACTTC. This translates into CASKRDPSGNIQYF.

This clone was observed a few times. The gene calls are TRBV7-9 and TRBJ1-5; TRBD1 might be the D (5 bases). The CDR3 contains 13 residues. Germline loops: CDR1 SEHNR, CDR2 FQNEAQ (reference sequence). Trimming took off 5 bases at V and 4 bases at J, with 9 bases between the two ends. The CDR3 reads CASSGPGNQPQHF. The DNA for the CDR3 is TGTGCCAGCAGCGGCCCAGGGAATCAGCCCCAGCATTTT.

This clone is deemed medium-sized (0.01 to 0.1%). The chain combines TRBV9 with TRBJ2-2; 7 bases are shared with TRBD1. Germline CDR1 and CDR2: SGDLS and YYNGEE. There are 13 residues in the CDR3. J gave up 6 bases and V 4 bases, and 3 bases lay outside the gene matches. CDR3 DNA sequence: TGTGCCAGCAGCACAGGGGTTCCCGGGGAGCTGTTTTTT. This translates into CASSTGVPGELFF.

This clone came up a few times. This rearrangement joins TRBV6-5 to TRBJ2-7, with D perhaps given as TRBD1 or TRBD2 (5 bases each). The CDR3 consists of 13 residues. CDR1 is MNHEY, CDR2 SVGAGI, per germline. The germline V and J ends were trimmed by 2 bases and 7 bases, with 12 bases remaining between them. The CDR3 sequence is CASSYMGVGEQYF. The CDR3 DNA follows: TGTGCCAGCAGTTACATGGGGGTGGGGGAGCAGTACTTC.

CDR3 DNA sequence: TGTGCCAGCAGTTTGGGGGTAAGGAGCAATCAGCCCCAGCATTTT. As protein: CASSLGVRSNQPQHF. The chain employs TRBV28 and TRBJ1-5; a possible D gene is TRBD1 (5 bases). Trimming removed 3 bases from V and 1 base from J, with 10 bases in between. CDR1 is MDHEN and CDR2 is SYDVKM in the germline V gene. The CDR3 loop spans 15 amino acids.

The chain has TRBV11-2 and TRBJ2-2; TRBD2 aligns across 11 bases. The length of the CDR3 is 15 residues. Per the germline V gene, CDR1 is SGHAT and CDR2 is FQNNGV. J gave up 1 base and V 5 bases, and 0 bases lay outside the gene matches. This chain's CDR3 is CASSGLAGNTGELFF. CDR3 nucleotides: TGTGCCAGCAGCGGACTAGCGGGGAACACCGGGGAGCTGTTTTTT.

V and J are TRBV7-8 and TRBJ1-6; TRBD1 matches 8 bases. CDR1 and CDR2 (germline): SGHVS, FQNEAQ. After removal of 1 base from V and 14 bases from J, the junction contained 7 bases not matched to a gene. CDR3 size: 14 residues. This CDR3 is CASSLGTGLGALHF. CDR3 sequence (DNA): TGTGCCAGCAGCTTAGGGACAGGGTTAGGGGCCCTCCACTTT.

The J gene is TRBJ2-3, the V gene TRBV27; D remains unclear. The CDR3 has 15 residues. Germline V lookup: CDR1 MNHEY, CDR2 SMNVEV (reference sequence). Trimming left V 5 bases short and J 1 base short, with 13 bases between. CDR3 loop: CASSLLTTGTDTQYF. CDR3 nucleotide sequence: TGTGCCAGCAGTCTACTAACCACTGGCACAGATACGCAGTATTTT.

The chain couples TRBV27 to TRBJ2-2, with D maybe TRBD2 (5 bases). Germline values: CDR1 MNHEY, CDR2 SMNVEV (reference sequence). The CDR3 totals 14 residues. Trimming stripped 2 bases from V and 6 bases from J, with 10 bases between. CDR3 nucleotide sequence: TGTGCCAGCAGTTTAGTAAGGCGGGCCGGGGAGCTGTTTTTT. Its translation is CASSLVRRAGELFF.

This chain links TRBV28 with TRBJ2-7; D remains ambiguous. The germline CDR1 and CDR2 sequences are MDHEN and SYDVKM. V lost 1 base and J lost 2, with 3 bases in between. This CDR3 spans 12 amino acids. CDR3 nucleotide sequence: TGTGCCAGCAGTTTATTACCCTACGAGCAGTACTTC. This translates into CASSLLPYEQYF.

This clone ranks as medium-sized. The chain couples TRBV28 to TRBJ1-6; D gene ambiguous. Trimming shortened V by 9 bases and J by 7 bases, and 10 bases separated the two germline ends. This CDR3 comprises 12 residues. Germline V gives CDR1 MDHEN, CDR2 SYDVKM. DNA of the CDR3: TGTGCCAGTTCCGCGGGGAATTCACCCCTCCACTTT. Residues: CASSAGNSPLHF.

The chain joins TRBV11-3 to TRBJ2-3; 10 positions agree with TRBD2. Germline V CDR1 and CDR2: SGHNT, YENEEA. The CDR3 is made up of 16 amino acids. Germline trimming cut 3 bases from V and 0 bases from J; bases unmatched to any gene: 3. The chain's CDR3 is CASSFLAGASTDTQYF. The CDR3 DNA is TGTGCCAGCAGCTTCCTAGCGGGGGCGAGCACAGATACGCAGTATTTT.

The rearrangement uses TRBV6-1 and TRBJ2-2; D perhaps matches TRBD1 (6 bases). The germline V and J ends were trimmed by 6 bases and 1 base, with 12 bases remaining between them. CDR3 length: 15 residues. Germline lookup yields CDR1 MNHNS and CDR2 SASEGT. DNA of the CDR3: TGTGCCAGCAGCCGACCGACAGGGAACACCGGGGAGCTGTTTTTT. Translation gives CASSRPTGNTGELFF.

This chain's CDR3 is CASSYSTVAKNIQYF. The DNA of the CDR3 is TGTGCCAGCAGTTACTCGACCGTAGCCAAAAACATTCAGTACTTC. The gene calls are TRBV6-5 and TRBJ2-4; D uncertain. V lost 0 bases to trimming and J lost 0 bases, with 6 bases between them. The length of the CDR3 is 15 residues. CDR1 and CDR2 from the germline V gene are MNHEY and SVGAGI.

The chain uses TRBV28 and TRBJ2-3; D unclear. The V end lost 3 bases, the J end lost 4 bases, and 11 bases lay between the germline ends. CDR3 length: 14 residues. CDR1 is MDHEN, CDR2 SYDVKM, per germline. In nucleotides, the CDR3 is TGTGCCAGCAGTTTCTTCCTTTCGGCAGATACGCAGTATTTT. Encoded protein: CASSFFLSADTQYF.